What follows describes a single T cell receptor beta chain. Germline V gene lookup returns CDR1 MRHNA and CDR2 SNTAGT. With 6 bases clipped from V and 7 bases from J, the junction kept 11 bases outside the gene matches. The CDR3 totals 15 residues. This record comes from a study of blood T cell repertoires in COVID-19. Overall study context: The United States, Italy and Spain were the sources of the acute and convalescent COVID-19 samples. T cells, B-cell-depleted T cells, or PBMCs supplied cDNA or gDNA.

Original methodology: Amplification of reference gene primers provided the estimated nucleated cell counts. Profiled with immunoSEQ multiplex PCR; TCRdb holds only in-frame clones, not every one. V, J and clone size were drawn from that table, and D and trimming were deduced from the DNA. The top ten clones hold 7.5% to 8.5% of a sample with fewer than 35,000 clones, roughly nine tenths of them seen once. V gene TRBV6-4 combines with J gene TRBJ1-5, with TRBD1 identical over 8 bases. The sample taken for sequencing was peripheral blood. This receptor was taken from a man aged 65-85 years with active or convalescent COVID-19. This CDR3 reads CASSLPNRGWQPQHF. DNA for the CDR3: TGTGCCAGCAGCCTACCCAACAGGGGGTGGCAGCCCCAGCATTTT.